These 16 T cell receptor beta chains share one sample of origin, sequenced in a study of T cell responses to AZD1222 COVID-19 vaccine. Generated by immunoSEQ multiplex PCR, the TCRdb table keeps only in-frame clones and is missing some. Of 150,000 to 200,000 clones in the sample, more than 75% were seen once. Sequences were derived from peripheral blood, sampled 28 days after the second AZD1222 dose. Receptor source: an adult who received the AZD1222 COVID-19 vaccine.

The V and J genes are TRBV9 and TRBJ2-7; 7 positions match TRBD1. The CDR3 is 14 amino acids. V shed 4 bases, J shed 6 bases, and the junction held 10 bases outside the gene matches. CDR1 and CDR2 from the germline V gene are SGDLS and YYNGEE. CDR3 sequence (DNA): TGTGCCAGCAGCCGACAGGGTGGGGCGGTCGAGCAGTACTTC. The encoded protein is CASSRQGGAVEQYF.

This sequence joins TRBV7-2 and TRBJ2-7; D gene ambiguous. This CDR3 is built from 15 residues. The germline gives CDR1 SGHTA, CDR2 FQGNSA. V dropped 2 bases and J dropped 1 base, with 12 bases sitting between them. As DNA, the CDR3 is TGTGCCAGCAGCTTAAATTGGAATCCATCCTACGAGCAGTACTTC. Translated, it gives CASSLNWNPSYEQYF. Full variable domain (remainder filled in from reference TRBV7-2 and TRBJ2-7): GAGVSQSPSNKVTEKGKDVELRCDPISGHTALYWYRQSLGQGLEFLIYFQGNSAPDKSGLPSDRFSAERTGGSVSTLTIQRTQQEDSAVYLCASSLNWNPSYEQYFGPGTRLTVT.

The V gene is TRBV11-3, the J gene TRBJ2-7; the D gene could be TRBD1 or TRBD2 (5 bases each). Per germline, CDR1 SGHNT and CDR2 YENEEA. The CDR3 consists of 14 residues. V was shortened by 4 bases and J by 3 bases, with 13 bases between the two germline ends. The chain's CDR3 is CASSWDGRGYEQYF. The DNA for the CDR3 is TGTGCCAGCAGCTGGGACGGTCGCGGCTACGAGCAGTACTTC.

V and J are TRBV4-2 and TRBJ2-1; 8 nucleotides match TRBD2. V trimming: 2 bases; J trimming: 2 bases; junction bases outside the gene matches: 8. This CDR3 comprises 17 residues. Germline V gene data show CDR1 as LGHNA and CDR2 as YNFKEQ. The chain's CDR3 is CASSQRAEGLAYNEQFF. CDR3 nucleotides: TGTGCCAGCAGCCAACGTGCCGAGGGACTAGCCTACAATGAGCAGTTCTTC.

The chain employs TRBV7-2 and TRBJ2-7; 7 nucleotides match TRBD1. The CDR3 has 16 amino acids. V lost 5 bases, J lost 7 bases, and 17 bases stayed unmatched. CDR1 is SGHTA, CDR2 FQGNSA, per germline. CDR3 in DNA: TGTGCCAGCAGCGACCCCGGGACCCATATACAGGGGGAGCAGTACTTC. Amino acid sequence: CASSDPGTHIQGEQYF.

The chain employs TRBV18 and TRBJ2-7; TRBD2 is a possible D gene (5 bases). This CDR3 contains 15 residues. Germline V gives CDR1 KGHSH, CDR2 LQKENI. Trimming cost V 3 bases and J 0 bases, with 12 bases left between them. Here the CDR3 DNA reads TGTGCCAGCTCACCCTGGACGGGGAGCTCCTACGAGCAGTACTTC. It yields the protein CASSPWTGSSYEQYF.

The rearrangement links TRBV28 to TRBJ1-3; no firm D call. V lost 2 bases, J lost 9 bases, and 8 bases lay in between. CDR3 length: 12 residues. Per the germline V gene, CDR1 is MDHEN and CDR2 is SYDVKM. The CDR3 coding sequence is TGTGCCAGCAGTTTACCCTGGGGCACCATATATTTT. Its translation is CASSLPWGTIYF.

This clone has a single count. This chain connects TRBV7-2 to TRBJ2-7; no definite D call. Germline CDR1 is SGHTA and CDR2 is FQGNSA. The CDR3 totals 11 residues. V was clipped by 5 bases and J by 2 bases, with 4 bases between them. CDR3 region: CASSEAYEQYF. The CDR3 nucleotides are TGTGCCAGCAGCGAAGCCTACGAGCAGTACTTC.

This chain links TRBV28 with TRBJ2-1, with D hard to call. The CDR3 runs to 14 residues. Germline V gene lookup returns CDR1 MDHEN and CDR2 SYDVKM. With 4 bases removed from V and 0 bases from J, the gap between germline ends came to 7 bases. CDR3 DNA sequence: TGTGCCAGCAGTTACTTGCCCTCCTACAATGAGCAGTTCTTC. Translation: CASSYLPSYNEQFF. Full variable domain (missing parts from reference TRBV28 and TRBJ2-1): DVKVTQSSRYLVKRTGEKVFLECVQDMDHENMFWYRQDPGLGLRLIYFSYDVKMKEKGDIPEGYSVSREKKERFSLILESASTNQTSMYLCASSYLPSYNEQFFGPGTRLTVL.

The gene calls are TRBV5-6 and TRBJ1-5, with 7 bases aligning to TRBD1. Germline trimming cut 4 bases from V and 4 bases from J; bases unmatched to any gene: 8. Germline V lookup: CDR1 SGHDT, CDR2 YYEEEE. The CDR3 runs 15 residues. The CDR3 bases are TGTGCCAGCAGCCAGGGGGGGGACACTAATCAGCCCCAGCATTTT. Protein sequence: CASSQGGDTNQPQHF.

The chain combines TRBV4-3 with TRBJ2-1; D unclear. This CDR3 spans 17 amino acids. V lost 0 bases and J 0 bases, leaving 12 bases between the germline ends. CDR1 LGHNA and CDR2 YSLEER come from the germline V gene. The CDR3 sequence is CASSQEPPGSSYNEQFF. The CDR3 region has the DNA TGCGCCAGCAGCCAAGAACCCCCGGGTAGCTCCTACAATGAGCAGTTCTTC.

The chain combines TRBV4-3 with TRBJ2-7; D might be TRBD1 (5 bases). The V gene's germline CDR1 is LGHNA and CDR2 YSLEER. This CDR3 spans 15 amino acids. Trimming shortened V by 6 bases and J by 2 bases, and 17 bases separated the two germline ends. CDR3 region: CASSIATGSPYEQYF. The CDR3 DNA reads as TGCGCCAGCAGTATTGCCACAGGTTCTCCCTACGAGCAGTACTTC.

The rearrangement uses TRBV20-1 and TRBJ2-7; TRBD2 matches at 11 bases. The J segment lost 7 bases and the V segment lost 3 bases, leaving 5 bases of the junction unmatched. Per the germline V gene, CDR1 is DFQATT and CDR2 is SNEGSKA (reference sequence). There are 13 residues in the CDR3. The CDR3 coding sequence is TGCAGTGCTAGTGGGGGACTAGCGGCTGAGCAGTACTTC. Translation gives CSASGGLAAEQYF.

This sequence joins TRBV6-4 and TRBJ1-1; 12 positions match TRBD1. Per germline, CDR1 MRHNA and CDR2 SNTAGT. The CDR3 is 17 amino acids. V lost 5 bases, J lost 3 bases, and 10 bases stayed unmatched. The CDR3 DNA reads TGTGCCAGCAGTATTCCGGGACAGGGGGCGCGTGACACTGAAGCTTTCTTT. Protein sequence: CASSIPGQGARDTEAFF.

The rearrangement uses TRBV10-1 and TRBJ2-2; 9 bases fit TRBD1. The CDR3 loop spans 16 amino acids. V lost 9 bases, J lost 4 bases, and 12 bases stayed unmatched. Looked up from germline, CDR1 is WNHNN and CDR2 is SYGVQD (reference sequence). CDR3 in amino acids: CASDEGQGFSTGELFF. The CDR3 DNA is TGCGCCAGTGACGAGGGACAGGGTTTTAGCACCGGGGAGCTGTTTTTT.

The chain recombines TRBV27 with TRBJ2-7; 9 bases agree with TRBD2. The trim removed 7 bases at V and 3 bases at J, leaving 19 bases unmatched. CDR3 size: 18 residues. Germline values: CDR1 MNHEY, CDR2 SMNVEV (reference sequence). CDR3 bases: TGTGCCAGCACCTCAGGAAGAGGCGGGAGGGATCGGTTCTACGAGCAGTACTTC. It encodes CASTSGRGGRDRFYEQYF.